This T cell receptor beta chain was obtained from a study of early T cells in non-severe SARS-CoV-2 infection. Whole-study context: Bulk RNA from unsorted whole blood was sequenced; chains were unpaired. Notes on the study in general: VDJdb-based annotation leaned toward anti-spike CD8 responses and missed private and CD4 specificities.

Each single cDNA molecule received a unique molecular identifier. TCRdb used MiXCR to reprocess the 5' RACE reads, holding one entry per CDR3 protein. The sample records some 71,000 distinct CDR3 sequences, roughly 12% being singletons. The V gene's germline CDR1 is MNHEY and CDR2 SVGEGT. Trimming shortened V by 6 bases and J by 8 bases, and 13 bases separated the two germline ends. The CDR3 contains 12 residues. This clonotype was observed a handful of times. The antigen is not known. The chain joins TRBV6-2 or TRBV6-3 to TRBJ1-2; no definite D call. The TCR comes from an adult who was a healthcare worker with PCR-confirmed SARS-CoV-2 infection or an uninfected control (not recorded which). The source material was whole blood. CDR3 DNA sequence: TGTGCCAGCAGCCCCCGGGTTCGAGGCTACACCTTC. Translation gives CASSPRVRGYTF.